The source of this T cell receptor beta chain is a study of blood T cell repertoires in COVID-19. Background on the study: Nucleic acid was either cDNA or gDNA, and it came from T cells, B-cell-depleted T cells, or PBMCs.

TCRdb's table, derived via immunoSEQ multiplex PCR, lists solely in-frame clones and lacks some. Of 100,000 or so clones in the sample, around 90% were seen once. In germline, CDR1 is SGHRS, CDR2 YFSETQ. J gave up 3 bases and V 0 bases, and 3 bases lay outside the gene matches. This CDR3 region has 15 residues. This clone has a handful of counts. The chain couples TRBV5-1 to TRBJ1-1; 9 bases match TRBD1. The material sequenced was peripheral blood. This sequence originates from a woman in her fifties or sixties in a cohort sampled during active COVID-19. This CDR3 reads CASSLDGTGYTEAFF. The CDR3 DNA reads TGCGCCAGCAGCTTGGATGGGACAGGGTACACTGAAGCTTTCTTT. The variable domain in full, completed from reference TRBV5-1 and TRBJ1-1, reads KAGVTQTPRYLIKTRGQQVTLSCSPISGHRSVSWYQQTPGQGLQFLFEYFSETQRNKGNFPGRFSGRQFSNSRSEMNVSTLELGDSALYLCASSLDGTGYTEAFFGQGTRLTVV.